This T cell receptor beta chain was found in a study of T cells expressing NK-cell markers. From the 5' RACE reads, TCRdb lists one entry per CDR3 protein and no DNA. Found here are fewer than 16,000 distinct CDR3 sequences; the top ten clones hold 50% to 60%. Germline-derived CDR1 and CDR2 are SEHNR and FQNEAQ (reference sequence). The CDR3 is made up of 13 amino acids. The receptor comes from a man aged 18 to 69 in good health. This chain uses TRBV7-9 with TRBJ2-5; lacking DNA, the TRBD1 call made by TCRdb goes unchecked. Input material: blood T cells: a sorted CD56 or NKG2C T cell subset, CD4+ or CD8+ T cells, or bulk PBMC T cells (not recorded which). CDR3 region: CASSEQGRETQYF.